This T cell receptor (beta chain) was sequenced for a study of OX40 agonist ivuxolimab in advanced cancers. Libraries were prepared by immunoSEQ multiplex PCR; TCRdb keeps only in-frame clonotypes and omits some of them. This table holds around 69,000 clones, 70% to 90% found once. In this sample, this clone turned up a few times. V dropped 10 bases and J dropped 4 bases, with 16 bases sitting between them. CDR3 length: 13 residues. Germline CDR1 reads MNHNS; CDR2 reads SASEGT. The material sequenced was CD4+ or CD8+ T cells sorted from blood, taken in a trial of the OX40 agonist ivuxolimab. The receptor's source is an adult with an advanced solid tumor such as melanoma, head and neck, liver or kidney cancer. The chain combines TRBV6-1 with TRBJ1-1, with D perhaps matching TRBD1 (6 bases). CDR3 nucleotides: TGTGCCACCCTTTGGGGGGCGTTCACTGAAGCTTTCTTT. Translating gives CATLWGAFTEAFF.